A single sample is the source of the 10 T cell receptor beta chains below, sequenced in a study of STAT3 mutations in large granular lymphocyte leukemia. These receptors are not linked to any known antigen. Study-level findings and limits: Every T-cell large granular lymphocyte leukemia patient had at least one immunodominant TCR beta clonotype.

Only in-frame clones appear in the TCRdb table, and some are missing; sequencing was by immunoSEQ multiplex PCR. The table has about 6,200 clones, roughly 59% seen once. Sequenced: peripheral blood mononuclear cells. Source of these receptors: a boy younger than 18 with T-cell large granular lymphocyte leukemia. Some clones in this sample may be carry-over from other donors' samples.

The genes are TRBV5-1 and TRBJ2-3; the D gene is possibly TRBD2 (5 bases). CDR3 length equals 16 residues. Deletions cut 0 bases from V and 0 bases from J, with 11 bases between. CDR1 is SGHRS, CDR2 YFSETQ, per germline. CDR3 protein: CASSLAASPSTDTQYF. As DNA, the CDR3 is TGCGCCAGCAGCTTGGCGGCTAGCCCGAGCACAGATACGCAGTATTTT.

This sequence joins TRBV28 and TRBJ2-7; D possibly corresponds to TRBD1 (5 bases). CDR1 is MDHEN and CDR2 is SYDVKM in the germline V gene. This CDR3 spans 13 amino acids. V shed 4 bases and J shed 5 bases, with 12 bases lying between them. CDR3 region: CASSSEGVDEQYF. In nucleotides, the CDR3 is TGTGCCAGCAGTTCGGAAGGGGTCGACGAGCAGTACTTC.

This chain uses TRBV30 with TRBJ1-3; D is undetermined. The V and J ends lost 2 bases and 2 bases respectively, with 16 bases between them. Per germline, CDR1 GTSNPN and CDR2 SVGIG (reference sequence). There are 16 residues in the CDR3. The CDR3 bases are TGTGCCTGGAGTCAACTACCGGGTTCCCCTGGAAACACCATATATTTT. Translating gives CAWSQLPGSPGNTIYF.

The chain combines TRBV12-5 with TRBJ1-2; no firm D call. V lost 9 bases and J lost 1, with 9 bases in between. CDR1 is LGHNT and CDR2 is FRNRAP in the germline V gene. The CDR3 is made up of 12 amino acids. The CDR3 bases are TGTGCTAGCCTTTGGGGTAACTATGGCTACACCTTC. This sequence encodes CASLWGNYGYTF.

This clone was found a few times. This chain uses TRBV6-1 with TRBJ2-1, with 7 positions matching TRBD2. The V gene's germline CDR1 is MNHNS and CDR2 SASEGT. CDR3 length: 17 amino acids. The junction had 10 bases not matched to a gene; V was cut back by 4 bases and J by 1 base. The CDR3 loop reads CASSGYRGSKSYNEQFF. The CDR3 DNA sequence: TGTGCCAGCAGTGGGTATCGCGGGAGTAAATCCTACAATGAGCAGTTCTTC.

CDR3 coding DNA: TGTGCCTGGAGTGTTAGTGGTTGGGCGGAGACCCAGTACTTC. Encoded protein: CAWSVSGWAETQYF. The chain is built from TRBV30 and TRBJ2-5, with D hard to call. The germline V and J ends were trimmed by 0 bases and 5 bases, with 13 bases remaining between them. There are 14 residues in the CDR3. The germline V gene has CDR1 GTSNPN and CDR2 SVGIG (reference sequence).

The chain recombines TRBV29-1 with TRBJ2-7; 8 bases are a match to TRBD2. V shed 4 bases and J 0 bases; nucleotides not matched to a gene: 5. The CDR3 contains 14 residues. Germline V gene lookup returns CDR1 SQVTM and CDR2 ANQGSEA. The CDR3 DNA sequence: TGCAGCGTTGCGGGTAGCGGGGACTCCTACGAGCAGTACTTC. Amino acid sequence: CSVAGSGDSYEQYF.

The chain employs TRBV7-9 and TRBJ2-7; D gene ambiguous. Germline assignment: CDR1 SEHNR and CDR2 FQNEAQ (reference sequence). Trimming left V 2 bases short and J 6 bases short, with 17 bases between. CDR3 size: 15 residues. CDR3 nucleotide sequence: TGTGCCAGCAGCTTAACGTCGCTGCATTCTCCCGAGCAGTACTTC. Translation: CASSLTSLHSPEQYF.

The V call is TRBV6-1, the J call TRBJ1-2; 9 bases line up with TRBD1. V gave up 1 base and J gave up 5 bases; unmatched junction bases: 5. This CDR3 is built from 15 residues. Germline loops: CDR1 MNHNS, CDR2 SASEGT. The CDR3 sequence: CASSEEGTGSYGYTF. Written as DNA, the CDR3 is TGTGCCAGCAGTGAAGAGGGGACAGGGAGTTATGGCTACACCTTC.

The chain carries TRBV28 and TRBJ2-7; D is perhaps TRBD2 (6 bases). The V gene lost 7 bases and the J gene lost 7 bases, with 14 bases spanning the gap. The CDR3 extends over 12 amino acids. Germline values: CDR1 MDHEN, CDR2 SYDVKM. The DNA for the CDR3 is TGTGCCAGCACCCCTCGGGGGAATGAGCAGTACTTC. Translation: CASTPRGNEQYF.